The 8 T cell receptor beta chains listed next were all sequenced from one sample in a study of T cell responses to AZD1222 COVID-19 vaccine. Libraries were prepared by immunoSEQ multiplex PCR; TCRdb keeps only in-frame clonotypes and omits some of them. The sample shows about 170,000 clones, roughly nine tenths of them seen only once. This specimen was peripheral blood, taken on day 0 of AZD1222 vaccination. The receptors here all came from an adult in good health.

A remark on this clone: A junction end diverges from the germline sequence, so it may reflect a read error. The chain joins TRBV7-7 to TRBJ2-3; D gene uncertain. Germline values: CDR1 SSHAT, CDR2 FNYEAQ (reference sequence). CDR3 length equals 13 residues. CDR3 in DNA: TGTGCTAGCAGCTTCGACCGCACAGATACGCAGTATTTT. Its protein product is CASSFDRTDTQYF.

This clone was observed a few times. CDR3 DNA sequence: TGTGCCAGTAGGGGCCGTCGGGACAGGGAATCGATAGGCAATCAGCCCCAGCATTTT. Its translation is CASRGRRDRESIGNQPQHF. J is TRBJ1-5 and V is TRBV19; the match to TRBD1 covers 9 bases. The CDR3 covers 19 residues. Trimming cost V 6 bases and J 2 bases; bases outside gene matches: 17. CDR1 LNHDA and CDR2 SQIVND come from the germline V gene (reference sequence).

The V and J genes are TRBV13 and TRBJ2-3, with 8 nucleotides matching TRBD1. Germline V lookup: CDR1 PRHDT, CDR2 FYEKMQ (reference sequence). CDR3 length: 17 residues. Trimming took 1 base from V and 0 from J; bases not matched to a gene: 6. In DNA, the CDR3 is TGTGCCAGCAGCTTAGTGCTCGACAGGGGTAGCACAGATACGCAGTATTTT. Translated: CASSLVLDRGSTDTQYF.

The CDR3 region has the DNA TGCGCCAGCAGCTTGGCGGACTACGACACCGGGGAGCTGTTTTTT. This codes for CASSLADYDTGELFF. V is TRBV5-1 and J is TRBJ2-2; possible D gene TRBD2, 6 bases. With 0 bases removed from V and 3 bases from J, the gap between germline ends came to 9 bases. The germline V gene encodes CDR1 SGHRS and CDR2 YFSETQ. CDR3 length equals 15 residues. The whole variable domain, filled in from reference TRBV5-1 and TRBJ2-2, reads KAGVTQTPRYLIKTRGQQVTLSCSPISGHRSVSWYQQTPGQGLQFLFEYFSETQRNKGNFPGRFSGRQFSNSRSEMNVSTLELGDSALYLCASSLADYDTGELFFGEGSRLTVL.

The chain joins TRBV15 to TRBJ1-1, with TRBD1 matching over 7 bases. The CDR3 is made up of 20 amino acids. Trimming at V came to 3 bases and at J to 5 bases, leaving 24 bases not matched to a gene. Germline CDR1 and CDR2: LNHNV and YYDKDF (reference sequence). In nucleotides, the CDR3 is TGTGCCACCAGCAGCCGGGACAGACATAAACTGGACCCCGGAGGAACTGAAGCTTTCTTT. Protein product: CATSSRDRHKLDPGGTEAFF.

The chain recombines TRBV30 with TRBJ1-1; D is undetermined. The CDR3 length is 12 residues. CDR1 is GTSNPN and CDR2 is SVGIG in the germline V gene (reference sequence). V was pared by 8 bases and J by 4 bases, with 14 bases between. In nucleotides, the CDR3 is TGTGCCCCCGCGAGCGTTGGCACTGAAGCTTTCTTT. It yields the protein CAPASVGTEAFF.

The gene calls are TRBV4-3 and TRBJ2-2; 8 bases fit TRBD1. Per the germline V gene, CDR1 is LGHNA and CDR2 is YSLEER. Trimming at V came to 5 bases and at J to 5 bases, leaving 19 bases not matched to a gene. The CDR3 extends over 19 amino acids. Here the CDR3 reads CASSGTIPGGEMRTGELFF. CDR3 nucleotides: TGCGCCAGCAGCGGAACTATCCCAGGGGGCGAGATGAGAACCGGGGAGCTGTTTTTT.

The chain employs TRBV7-2 and TRBJ1-6, with D unclear. Per germline, CDR1 SGHTA and CDR2 FQGNSA. V lost 3 bases and J lost 11, with 23 bases in between. This CDR3 spans 17 amino acids. CDR3 nucleotides: TGTGCCAGCAGCTTCACTACTGGACCAGGTGGGTCGCCACCCCTCCACTTT. Translating it yields CASSFTTGPGGSPPLHF.